Included here is one T cell receptor beta chain sequence, with context. This sample was taken from a study of blood T cell repertoires in COVID-19. About the study: Collection of acute and convalescent COVID-19 samples took place in the United States, Italy and Spain. The analysed material was cDNA or gDNA that came from T cells, B-cell-depleted T cells, or PBMCs.

Original handling: Estimates of nucleated cell counts were drawn from the amplification of reference gene primers. Assay used: immunoSEQ multiplex PCR; TCRdb lists only in-frame clones, some missing. V, J and clone size reflect that table, while D and trimming were determined from the DNA. This sample yields about 160,000 clones, of which 90% are seen a single time; about 18% belongs to the top ten. Germline values: CDR1 SGHRS, CDR2 YFSETQ. V lost 0 bases to trimming and J lost 2 bases; unmatched junction nucleotides: 6. The CDR3 has 17 amino acids. The specimen sequenced was peripheral blood. The source is a man in his fifties or sixties with active or convalescent COVID-19. The rearrangement joins TRBV5-1 to TRBJ2-1; 9 bases agree with TRBD1. CDR3 coding DNA: TGCGCCAGCAGCTTGGTGCCGACAGGGGGTACCTACAATGAGCAGTTCTTC. Translation gives CASSLVPTGGTYNEQFF.